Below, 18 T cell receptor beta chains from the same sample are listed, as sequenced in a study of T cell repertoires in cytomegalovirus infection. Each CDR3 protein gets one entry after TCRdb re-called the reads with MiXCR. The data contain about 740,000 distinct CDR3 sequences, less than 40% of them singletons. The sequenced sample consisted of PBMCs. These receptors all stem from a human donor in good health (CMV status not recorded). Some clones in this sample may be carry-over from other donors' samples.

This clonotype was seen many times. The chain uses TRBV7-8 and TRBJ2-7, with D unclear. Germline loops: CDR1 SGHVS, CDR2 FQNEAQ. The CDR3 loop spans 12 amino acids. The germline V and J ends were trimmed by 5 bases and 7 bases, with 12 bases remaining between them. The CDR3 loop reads CASSAGSGEQYF. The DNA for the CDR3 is TGTGCCAGCAGCGCTGGGTCTGGTGAGCAGTACTTC. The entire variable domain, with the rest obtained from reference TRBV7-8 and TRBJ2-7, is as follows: GAGVSQSPRYKVAKRGQDVALRCDPISGHVSLFWYQQALGQGPEFLTYFQNEAQLDKSGLPSDRFFAERPEGSVSTLKIQRTQQEDSAVYLCASSAGSGEQYFGPGTRLTVT.

The CDR3 sequence: CATSNTGGRRGTEAFF. The CDR3 nucleotides are TGTGCCACCAGTAATACGGGGGGACGTCGGGGCACTGAAGCTTTCTTT. The chain links TRBV15 to TRBJ1-1; perhaps TRBD1 as D (5 bases). Trimming took off 6 bases at V and 4 bases at J, with 21 bases between the two ends. CDR1 is LNHNV, CDR2 YYDKDF, per germline (reference sequence). The CDR3 loop spans 16 amino acids.

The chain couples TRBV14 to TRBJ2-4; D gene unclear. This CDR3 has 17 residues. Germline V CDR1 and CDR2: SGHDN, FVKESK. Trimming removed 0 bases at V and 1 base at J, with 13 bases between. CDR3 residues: CASSQDLPRAAKNIQYF. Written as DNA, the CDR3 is TGTGCCAGCAGCCAAGACTTACCCAGAGCGGCCAAAAACATTCAGTACTTC.

The CDR3 DNA is TGTGCCAGCAGTGAGCGTCTGCGGCAAGAGACCCAGTACTTC. This sequence encodes CASSERLRQETQYF. This chain joins TRBV6-1 and TRBJ2-5; D not resolved. Germline CDR1 and CDR2: MNHNS and SASEGT. With 3 bases removed from V and 2 bases from J, the gap between germline ends came to 10 bases. The CDR3 spans 14 residues.

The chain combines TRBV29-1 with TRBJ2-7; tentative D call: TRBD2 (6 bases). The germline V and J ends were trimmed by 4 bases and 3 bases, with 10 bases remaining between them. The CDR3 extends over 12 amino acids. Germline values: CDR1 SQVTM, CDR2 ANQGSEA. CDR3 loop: CSVAEGIYEQYF. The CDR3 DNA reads TGCAGCGTTGCGGAGGGTATCTACGAGCAGTACTTC.

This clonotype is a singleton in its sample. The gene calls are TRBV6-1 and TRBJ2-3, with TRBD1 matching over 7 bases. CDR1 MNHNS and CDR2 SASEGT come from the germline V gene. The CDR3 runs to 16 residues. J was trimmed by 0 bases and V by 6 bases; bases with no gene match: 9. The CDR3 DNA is TGTGCCAGCAGAGCGGCAGGGGGTCTTAGCACAGATACGCAGTATTTT. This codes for CASRAAGGLSTDTQYF.

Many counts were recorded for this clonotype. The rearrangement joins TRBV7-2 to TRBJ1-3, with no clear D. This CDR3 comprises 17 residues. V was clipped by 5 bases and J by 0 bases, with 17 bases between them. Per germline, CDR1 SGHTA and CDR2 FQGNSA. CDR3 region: CASSPPPGRSSGNTIYF. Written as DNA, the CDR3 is TGTGCCAGCAGCCCCCCCCCTGGACGGTCCTCTGGAAACACCATATATTTT.

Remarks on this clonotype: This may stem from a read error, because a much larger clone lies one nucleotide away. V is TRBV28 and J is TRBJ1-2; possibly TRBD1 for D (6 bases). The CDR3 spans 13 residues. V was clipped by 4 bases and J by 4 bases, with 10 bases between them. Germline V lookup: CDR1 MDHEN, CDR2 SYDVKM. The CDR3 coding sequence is TGTGCCAGCAGTTCTCAGGGGACCTATGGCTACACCTTC. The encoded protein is CASSSQGTYGYTF.

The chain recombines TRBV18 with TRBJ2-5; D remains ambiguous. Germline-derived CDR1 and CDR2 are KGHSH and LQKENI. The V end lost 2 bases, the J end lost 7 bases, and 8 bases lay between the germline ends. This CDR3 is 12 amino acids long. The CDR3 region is CASSPSPATQYF. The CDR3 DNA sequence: TGTGCCAGCTCACCATCTCCGGCGACCCAGTACTTC.

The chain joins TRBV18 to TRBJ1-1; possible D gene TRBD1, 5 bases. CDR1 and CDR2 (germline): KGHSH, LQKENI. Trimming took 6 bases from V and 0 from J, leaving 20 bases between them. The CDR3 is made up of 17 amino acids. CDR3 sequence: CASSLVVGQYMNTEAFF. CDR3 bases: TGTGCCAGCTCCCTGGTTGTAGGACAATACATGAACACTGAAGCTTTCTTT.

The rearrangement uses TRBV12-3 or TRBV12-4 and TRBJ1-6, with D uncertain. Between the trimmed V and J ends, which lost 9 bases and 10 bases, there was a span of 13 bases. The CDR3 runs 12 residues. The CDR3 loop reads CASSAAMSPLHF. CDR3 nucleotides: TGTGCCAGTAGTGCCGCTATGTCACCCCTCCACTTT.

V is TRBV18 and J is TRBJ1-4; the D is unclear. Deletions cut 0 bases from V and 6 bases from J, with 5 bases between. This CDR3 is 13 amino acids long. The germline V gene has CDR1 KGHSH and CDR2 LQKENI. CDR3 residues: CASSPPWDEKLFF. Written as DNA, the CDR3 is TGTGCCAGCTCACCACCGTGGGATGAAAAACTGTTTTTT.

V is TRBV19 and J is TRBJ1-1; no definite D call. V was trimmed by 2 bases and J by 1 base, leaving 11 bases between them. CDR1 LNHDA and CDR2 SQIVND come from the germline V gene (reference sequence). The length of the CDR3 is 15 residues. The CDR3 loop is CASSINPSSNTEAFF. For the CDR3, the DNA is TGTGCCAGTAGTATAAATCCGTCCTCGAACACTGAAGCTTTCTTT.

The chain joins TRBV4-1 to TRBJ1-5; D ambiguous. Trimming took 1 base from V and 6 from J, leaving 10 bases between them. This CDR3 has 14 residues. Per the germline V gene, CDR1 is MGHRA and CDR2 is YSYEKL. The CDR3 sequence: CASSQGLRGQPQHF. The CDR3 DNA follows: TGCGCCAGCAGCCAAGGTCTCCGCGGTCAGCCCCAGCATTTT.

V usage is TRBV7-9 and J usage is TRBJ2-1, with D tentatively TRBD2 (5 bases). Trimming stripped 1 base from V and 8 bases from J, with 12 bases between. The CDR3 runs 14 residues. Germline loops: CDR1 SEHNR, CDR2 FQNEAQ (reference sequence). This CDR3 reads CASSLGTRADEQFF. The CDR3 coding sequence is TGTGCCAGCAGCTTAGGCACTAGAGCGGATGAGCAGTTCTTC.

CDR3 DNA: TGTGCCAGCAGCTTGGTCACAGTCTCAGGCACTGAAGCTTTCTTT. Its translation: CASSLVTVSGTEAFF. The chain couples TRBV7-9 to TRBJ1-1; D gene ambiguous. The V end lost 3 bases, the J end lost 4 bases, and 15 bases lay between the germline ends. Germline lookup yields CDR1 SEHNR and CDR2 FQNEAQ (reference sequence). This CDR3 contains 15 residues.

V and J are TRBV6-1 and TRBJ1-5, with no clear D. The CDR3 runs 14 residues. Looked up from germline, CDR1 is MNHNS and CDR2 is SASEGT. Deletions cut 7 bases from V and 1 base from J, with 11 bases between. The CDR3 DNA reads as TGTGCCAGCACCACGGTGCGGAGCAATCAGCCCCAGCATTTT. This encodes CASTTVRSNQPQHF.

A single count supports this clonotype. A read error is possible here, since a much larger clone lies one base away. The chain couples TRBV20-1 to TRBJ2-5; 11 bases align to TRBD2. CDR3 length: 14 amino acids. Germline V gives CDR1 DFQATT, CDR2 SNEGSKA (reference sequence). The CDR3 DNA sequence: TGCAGTGCTCAACTAGCGGGAGTGAGAGAGACCCATTACTTC. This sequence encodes CSAQLAGVRETHYF.